Listed here are 3 T cell receptor beta chains from one sample, sequenced in a study of T cell repertoires in cytomegalovirus infection. These receptors' targets are unknown. From the reads, TCRdb called clonotypes with MiXCR, one entry per CDR3 protein. Among some 940,000 distinct CDR3 sequences listed, 31% were seen once. Sequencing used cultured CD8+ T cells from PBMCs, obtained from culture after CMV antigen stimulation. The receptors come from a human donor in good health (CMV status not recorded). Some clones in this sample may be carry-over from other donors' samples.

The table lists this clonotype with a few counts. The V call is TRBV7-3, the J call TRBJ2-2; TRBD1 aligns across 7 bases. The CDR3 sequence is 16 residues long. The V gene end was trimmed by 6 bases and the J gene end by 1 base; junction bases not matched to a gene: 8. Looked up from germline, CDR1 is SGHTA and CDR2 is FQGTGA. The CDR3 coding sequence is TGTGCCAGCAGGCGGACGACAGGGAAGAACACCGGGGAGCTGTTTTTT. Protein: CASRRTTGKNTGELFF.

The table lists this clonotype with many counts. The chain couples TRBV7-8 to TRBJ2-3, with 9 bases matching TRBD1. Trimming at V came to 6 bases and at J to 8 bases, leaving 6 bases not matched to a gene. This CDR3 has 13 amino acids. Looked up from germline, CDR1 is SGHVS and CDR2 is FQNEAQ. The CDR3 here is CASRYPGQGTQYF. The CDR3 nucleotides are TGTGCCAGCAGATACCCGGGACAGGGTACGCAGTATTTT. Complete variable domain (other parts from reference TRBV7-8 and TRBJ2-3): GAGVSQSPRYKVAKRGQDVALRCDPISGHVSLFWYQQALGQGPEFLTYFQNEAQLDKSGLPSDRFFAERPEGSVSTLKIQRTQQEDSAVYLCASRYPGQGTQYFGPGTRLTVL.

This clonotype was seen a few times. The chain couples TRBV6-1 to TRBJ2-7; D is unclear. The CDR3 runs 14 residues. Germline V gives CDR1 MNHNS, CDR2 SASEGT. The V and J ends lost 4 bases and 3 bases respectively, with 13 bases between them. CDR3 bases: TGTGCCAGCAGTGCCCGGGCCTGGGACTACGAGCAGTACTTC. Encoded protein: CASSARAWDYEQYF.